One sample yielded the 21 T cell receptor beta chains listed below, sequenced in a study of T cell repertoires in ileal Crohn's disease. TCRdb keeps only in-frame clones here, not all; method: immunoSEQ multiplex PCR. The table includes 5,500 to 7,000 clones, around 96% detected once. Sequenced input: ileal tissue. All receptors come from an adult with Crohn's disease.

This chain links TRBV27 with TRBJ2-5, with TRBD2 matching 15 bases. The trim removed 5 bases at V and 5 bases at J, leaving 9 bases unmatched. There are 17 residues in the CDR3. Germline CDR1 is MNHEY and CDR2 is SMNVEV (reference sequence). CDR3 sequence reads: CASSGLAGGPGWETQYF. In DNA form, the CDR3 reads TGTGCCAGCAGTGGACTAGCGGGGGGGCCAGGATGGGAGACCCAGTACTTC.

This clone has a handful of counts. The sample carries other DNA sequences with the same CDR3. The chain combines TRBV5-6 with TRBJ1-2; D is undetermined. The CDR3 runs to 12 residues. The ends were cut back, 0 bases at V and 4 bases at J, with 4 bases in the middle. From germline, CDR1 is SGHDT and CDR2 YYEEEE. The CDR3 nucleotides are TGTGCCAGCAGCTTGGACAGCTATGGCTACACCTTC. Translating gives CASSLDSYGYTF. The whole variable domain, remainder taken from reference TRBV5-6 and TRBJ1-2, is DAGVTQSPTHLIKTRGQQVTLRCSPKSGHDTVSWYQQALGQGPQFIFQYYEEEERQRGNFPDRFSGHQFPNYSSELNVNALLLGDSALYLCASSLDSYGYTFGSGTRLTVV.

The rearrangement links TRBV30 to TRBJ2-5; weak D call: TRBD2 (5 bases). The CDR3 length is 13 residues. Germline CDR1 is GTSNPN and CDR2 is SVGIG (reference sequence). Trimming removed 2 bases at V and 5 bases at J, with 12 bases between. The DNA for the CDR3 is TGTGCCTGGAGTAACCTGCCGGGGGAGACCCAGTACTTC. This codes for CAWSNLPGETQYF.

The chain uses TRBV5-5 and TRBJ1-5; D is possibly TRBD1 (5 bases). CDR1 SGHKS and CDR2 YYEKEE come from the germline V gene (reference sequence). The CDR3 loop spans 15 amino acids. V was clipped by 1 base and J by 0 bases, with 8 bases between them. The CDR3 region is CASSLWGGSNQPQHF. The DNA of the CDR3 is TGTGCCAGCAGCTTGTGGGGGGGTAGCAATCAGCCCCAGCATTTT.

The V call is TRBV5-1, the J call TRBJ2-5; unclear D gene. The ends were cut back, 2 bases at V and 2 bases at J, with 4 bases in the middle. Germline V gene lookup returns CDR1 SGHRS and CDR2 YFSETQ. This CDR3 spans 12 amino acids. The CDR3 sequence is CASSLQQETQYF. Written as DNA, the CDR3 is TGCGCCAGCAGCTTACAACAAGAGACCCAGTACTTC.

The rearrangement uses TRBV28 and TRBJ1-2; a weak D match, TRBD1 (6 bases). This CDR3 has 16 residues. The germline V and J ends were trimmed by 5 bases and 5 bases, with 21 bases remaining between them. The germline V gene encodes CDR1 MDHEN and CDR2 SYDVKM. The DNA for the CDR3 is TGTGCCAGCAGTCGGGGCAGGGGTTGGGGTGATTATGGCTACACCTTC. Translation gives CASSRGRGWGDYGYTF.

V gene TRBV4-2 combines with J gene TRBJ1-1; tentatively, D is TRBD1 (5 bases). The germline V gene has CDR1 LGHNA and CDR2 YNFKEQ. The CDR3 has 15 residues. The V and J ends lost 1 base and 3 bases respectively, with 12 bases between them. The CDR3 DNA follows: TGTGCCAGCAGCCAAGGTTGGGGGGAGGACACTGAAGCTTTCTTT. It yields the protein CASSQGWGEDTEAFF.

This clone was counted once. The chain couples TRBV10-3 to TRBJ1-3, with 9 bases identical to TRBD1. In germline, CDR1 is ENHRY, CDR2 SYGVKD. Losses at the gene ends were 2 bases for V and 0 bases for J; bases not matched to a gene: 2. This CDR3 is 16 amino acids long. CDR3 bases: TGTGCCATCAGTGAGGGACAGGGGAGCTCTGGAAACACCATATATTTT. This encodes CAISEGQGSSGNTIYF.

The chain combines TRBV19 with TRBJ1-5, with D hard to call. Between the trimmed V and J ends, which lost 2 bases and 2 bases, there was a span of 10 bases. CDR3 length: 15 amino acids. Germline CDR1 and CDR2: LNHDA and SQIVND (reference sequence). This chain's CDR3 is CASSIREIGNQPQHF. CDR3 nucleotide sequence: TGTGCCAGTAGTATAAGGGAGATTGGCAATCAGCCCCAGCATTTT.

V usage is TRBV30 and J usage is TRBJ2-7; D gene unclear. Germline CDR1 reads GTSNPN; CDR2 reads SVGIG (reference sequence). V lost 4 bases to trimming and J lost 3 bases, with 13 bases between them. The CDR3 runs 13 residues. The CDR3 loop reads CAWNRPGNYEQYF. DNA for the CDR3: TGTGCCTGGAATAGGCCAGGAAACTACGAGCAGTACTTC.

V usage is TRBV13 and J usage is TRBJ2-3; tentative D call: TRBD1 (6 bases). The V gene's germline CDR1 is PRHDT and CDR2 FYEKMQ (reference sequence). CDR3 length: 15 residues. The V end lost 5 bases, the J end lost 2 bases, and 14 bases lay between the germline ends. DNA for the CDR3: TGTGCCAGCAGCGGAGGACAGCACGACACAGATACGCAGTATTTT. As protein: CASSGGQHDTDTQYF.

In this sample, this clone turned up once. The J gene is TRBJ1-4, the V gene TRBV29-1; D ambiguous. The CDR3 is 15 residues long. Germline V gene lookup returns CDR1 SQVTM and CDR2 ANQGSEA. V shed 0 bases and J shed 0 bases, with 8 bases lying between them. In DNA form, the CDR3 reads TGCAGCGTTGAAGATCTAGTGGCAACTAATGAAAAACTGTTTTTT. This gives the protein CSVEDLVATNEKLFF.

The rearrangement joins TRBV10-1 to TRBJ1-2; D possibly corresponds to TRBD1 (5 bases). V lost 2 bases and J 7 bases, leaving 17 bases between the germline ends. Germline CDR1 WNHNN, CDR2 SYGVQD (reference sequence). The CDR3 totals 15 residues. The CDR3 sequence: CASSETRMTAGGYTF. CDR3 bases: TGCGCCAGCAGTGAGACCCGAATGACAGCGGGTGGCTACACCTTC.

This chain links TRBV7-2 with TRBJ1-3; 9 bases map to TRBD1. The trim removed 4 bases at V and 4 bases at J, leaving 5 bases unmatched. Germline V lookup: CDR1 SGHTA, CDR2 FQGNSA. This CDR3 has 15 amino acids. CDR3 sequence reads: CASSSYRGPGNTIYF. CDR3 sequence (DNA): TGTGCCAGCAGCTCGTACAGGGGGCCGGGAAACACCATATATTTT.

This chain connects TRBV18 to TRBJ1-2, with D possibly TRBD1 on 6 matching bases. This CDR3 spans 16 amino acids. Germline CDR1 and CDR2: KGHSH and LQKENI. V lost 0 bases, J lost 2 bases, and 13 bases lay in between. CDR3 amino acids: CASSPPTTQGNYGYTF. The CDR3, as DNA: TGTGCCAGCTCACCACCGACTACACAGGGAAACTATGGCTACACCTTC.

The chain has TRBV2 and TRBJ2-2; tentative D call: TRBD1 (5 bases). V lost 6 bases and J lost 5, with 16 bases in between. CDR3 size: 15 residues. CDR1 is SNHLY, CDR2 FYNNEI, per germline. The CDR3: CASRGSWGRTGELFF. The CDR3 nucleotides are TGTGCCAGCAGGGGAAGTTGGGGCCGGACCGGGGAGCTGTTTTTT.

The chain combines TRBV6-5 with TRBJ2-3; TRBD1 matches 9 bases. Germline V gene data show CDR1 as MNHEY and CDR2 as SVGAGI. The V segment lost 2 bases and the J segment 1 base; nucleotides outside the gene matches: 4. CDR3 length equals 16 residues. As DNA, the CDR3 is TGTGCCAGCAGTTACAGGGACAGGGTAGGCACAGATACGCAGTATTTT. As protein: CASSYRDRVGTDTQYF.

The rearrangement uses TRBV30 and TRBJ1-2; D perhaps matches TRBD1 (6 bases). Trimming removed 2 bases at V and 2 bases at J, with 6 bases between. The length of the CDR3 is 12 residues. CDR1 and CDR2 from the germline V gene are GTSNPN and SVGIG (reference sequence). The CDR3 is CAWSQGNYGYTF. CDR3 nucleotides: TGTGCCTGGAGTCAGGGGAACTATGGCTACACCTTC.

The J gene is TRBJ2-3, the V gene TRBV18, with no clear D. Trimming pared 3 bases from V and 4 bases from J, leaving 11 bases between. CDR1 KGHSH and CDR2 LQKENI come from the germline V gene. This CDR3 is 14 amino acids long. DNA for the CDR3: TGTGCCAGCTCACCCGGCTTAGCTGCAGATACGCAGTATTTT. It codes for CASSPGLAADTQYF.

V is TRBV30 and J is TRBJ2-5; weak D call: TRBD1 (5 bases). CDR1 is GTSNPN, CDR2 SVGIG, per germline (reference sequence). The CDR3 runs to 13 residues. The ends were cut back, 4 bases at V and 5 bases at J, with 14 bases in the middle. CDR3 loop: CAWNVRVDETQYF. CDR3 coding DNA: TGTGCCTGGAATGTCAGGGTAGACGAGACCCAGTACTTC.

The gene calls are TRBV5-1 and TRBJ2-1; TRBD2 aligns across 7 bases. The CDR3 is 16 residues long. Germline assignment: CDR1 SGHRS and CDR2 YFSETQ. Trimming took 2 bases from V and 0 from J; bases not matched to a gene: 5. CDR3 loop: CASSFTSVLSYNEQFF. The CDR3 nucleotides are TGCGCCAGCAGCTTCACTAGCGTTCTCTCCTACAATGAGCAGTTCTTC.